Included here is one T cell receptor beta chain sequence, with context. The data are from a study of OX40 agonist ivuxolimab in advanced cancers. Assay used: immunoSEQ multiplex PCR; TCRdb lists only in-frame clones, some missing. Of some 8,000 clones detected, approximately 72% appear once; the ten largest clones hold approximately 15%. CDR3 length equals 16 residues. Germline assignment: CDR1 MGHRA and CDR2 YSYEKL. Trimming took off 1 base at V and 1 base at J, with 11 bases between the two ends. The chain links TRBV4-1 to TRBJ1-5; the D is unclear. This TCR was sampled from an adult with an advanced solid tumor such as melanoma, head and neck, liver or kidney cancer. Material: CD4+ or CD8+ T cells sorted from blood, obtained in a trial of the OX40 agonist ivuxolimab. CDR3 in amino acids: CASSQVLVRSNQPQHF. CDR3 nucleotide sequence: TGCGCCAGCAGCCAAGTCCTTGTTCGGAGCAATCAGCCCCAGCATTTT.